This record covers a single T cell receptor beta chain. Repertoires were generated with immunoSEQ multiplex PCR, while TCRdb's copy carries only in-frame clones and drops some. The table records 210,000 or so clones, 82% of them present only once. The source of the sample is a study of blood T cell repertoires in COVID-19. V lost 7 bases and J lost 6; bases outside the gene matches: 11. The CDR3 length is 15 residues. Germline CDR1 is KGHDR and CDR2 is SFDVKD. The sample consisted of peripheral blood. The TCR originated in a woman aged 40 to 55 with acute or convalescent COVID-19. The chain carries TRBV24-1 and TRBJ2-3; 8 bases fit TRBD1. CDR3 bases: TGTGCCACCAGCCGGCGGGGACAGGCCGTGGATACGCAGTATTTT. Amino acid sequence: CATSRRGQAVDTQYF.